Sequencing of this TCR beta chain was carried out in a study of blood T cell repertoires in COVID-19. The method was immunoSEQ multiplex PCR; TCRdb's version includes in-frame clones alone and lacks a portion of them. The sample holds hundreds of thousands of clones, roughly 86% seen once. CDR3 length: 14 residues. Deletions cut 4 bases from V and 6 bases from J, with 16 bases between. Germline CDR1 and CDR2: LGHDT and YNNKEL (reference sequence). What was sequenced was PBMCs or T cells enriched from blood (not recorded which). The sequence came from a woman in her forties with acute COVID-19. The J gene is TRBJ2-7, the V gene TRBV3-1 (or the pseudogene TRBV3-2); possible D gene TRBD1, 6 bases. CDR3: CASSRSSGVGEQYF. CDR3 in DNA: TGTGCCAGCAGCCGCAGCTCAGGGGTAGGCGAGCAGTACTTC.